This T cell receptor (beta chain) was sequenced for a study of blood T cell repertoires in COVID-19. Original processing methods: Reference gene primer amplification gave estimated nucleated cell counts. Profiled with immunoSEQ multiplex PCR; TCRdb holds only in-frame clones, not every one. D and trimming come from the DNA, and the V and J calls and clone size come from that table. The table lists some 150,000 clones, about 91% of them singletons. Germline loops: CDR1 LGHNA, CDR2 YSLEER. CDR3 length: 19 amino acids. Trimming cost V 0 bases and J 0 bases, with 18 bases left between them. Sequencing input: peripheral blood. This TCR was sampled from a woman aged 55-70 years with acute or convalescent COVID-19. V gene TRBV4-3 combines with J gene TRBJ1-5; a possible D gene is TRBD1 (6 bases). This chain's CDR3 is CASSQELDRPSYSNQPQHF. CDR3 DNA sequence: TGCGCCAGCAGCCAAGAGTTGGACAGACCTAGTTATAGCAATCAGCCCCAGCATTTT.